These 4 T cell receptor beta chains were sequenced from one sample in a study of blood T cell repertoires in COVID-19. Libraries were prepared by immunoSEQ multiplex PCR; TCRdb keeps only in-frame clonotypes and omits some of them. The top ten clones hold about 2% of a sample with 130,000 or so clones, 88% of them seen once. Sample: peripheral blood. The receptors were sampled from an older man with active COVID-19.

The chain is built from TRBV14 and TRBJ2-1; D is undetermined. Between the trimmed V and J ends, which lost 0 bases and 10 bases, there was a span of 16 bases. Looked up from germline, CDR1 is SGHDN and CDR2 is FVKESK. The CDR3 sequence is 15 residues long. The CDR3 reads CASSQDWRSPGEQFF. CDR3 DNA sequence: TGTGCCAGCAGCCAAGATTGGCGGAGCCCCGGGGAGCAGTTCTTC.

This chain connects TRBV28 to TRBJ2-7; 7 bases are shared with TRBD2. This CDR3 region has 16 residues. V dropped 5 bases and J dropped 3; count of bases not matched to a gene: 13. The germline V gene encodes CDR1 MDHEN and CDR2 SYDVKM. In nucleotides, the CDR3 is TGTGCCAGCAGTCGACAGCCTAGCGGCTTTCGCTACGAGCAGTACTTC. Translating it yields CASSRQPSGFRYEQYF.

V usage is TRBV12-5 and J usage is TRBJ1-3; D gene uncertain. The CDR3 totals 15 residues. Deletions cut 0 bases from V and 8 bases from J, with 14 bases between. Germline V gives CDR1 LGHNT, CDR2 FRNRAP. CDR3 nucleotide sequence: TGTGCTAGTGGTTTGGTACGGGCCCTAGCTCACACCATATATTTT. Translated: CASGLVRALAHTIYF.

The chain is built from TRBV5-1 and TRBJ1-4, with 7 bases identical to TRBD1. Germline loops: CDR1 SGHRS, CDR2 YFSETQ. With 1 base clipped from V and 2 bases from J, the junction kept 2 bases outside the gene matches. This CDR3 is built from 15 residues. CDR3 nucleotides: TGCGCCAGCAGCTTGAACAGGGGCACTAATGAAAAACTGTTTTTT. It is translated as CASSLNRGTNEKLFF.